Listed below are T cell receptor beta chains from one sample, sequenced in a study of HIV-infected patients and healthy controls. Via MiXCR, TCRdb re-called the 5' RACE reads, giving one row per CDR3 protein. The sample consists of around 19,000 distinct CDR3 sequences, 8.9% of them appearing once. Sequencing used blood. These receptor sequences come from an adult in good health. Each CDR3 is given without its conserved first and last residue. The order of the fields is V gene, J gene, CDR3 protein.

>TRBV7-2|TRBJ2-3
ASSSSGLAGAEVQY
>TRBV21-1|TRBJ1-1
ASNRKYTEAF
>TRBV29-1|TRBJ2-1
SVEEAASGSVEQF
>TRBV6-2/TRBV6-3|TRBJ2-5
ASSQPDLQETQY
>TRBV29-1|TRBJ2-3
SVGRDETDTQY
>TRBV20-1|TRBJ2-7
STHLGASGSLNEQY
>TRBV27|TRBJ2-4
ASSLLGAGVDIQY
>TRBV6-2/TRBV6-3|TRBJ1-5
ASRRYRGLNQPQH
>TRBV18|TRBJ1-5
ASSPRGTTEGNQPQH
>TRBV28|TRBJ2-2
ASSSSSGGDTGELF
>TRBV5-6|TRBJ1-1
ASSLSAVILNTEAF
>TRBV28|TRBJ2-3
AIRKGGEITDTQY
>TRBV6-5|TRBJ1-5
ASSYSRQPSNQPQH
>TRBV5-1|TRBJ2-7
ASSRGDSSYEQY
>TRBV4-3|TRBJ2-3
ASSPRGQTSFTDTQY
>TRBV3-1|TRBJ1-2
ASSQDNARGHGYT
>TRBV6-2/TRBV6-3|TRBJ1-1
ASSSVTGDTEAF
>TRBV12-3/TRBV12-4|TRBJ2-3
ASGTTSRTDTQY
>TRBV18|TRBJ1-1
ASSPGRRGTEAF
>TRBV7-9|TRBJ1-5
ASSRDPRNQPQH
>TRBV3-1|TRBJ2-5
ASSQTPGPGGQETQY
>TRBV2|TRBJ2-5
ASSENRGRGTQY
>TRBV6-6|TRBJ2-2
ASSTTGELF
>TRBV4-2|TRBJ1-5
ASSHLGNQPQH
>TRBV6-5|TRBJ2-3
ASSYLQGTDTQY
>TRBV7-2|TRBJ2-1
ASSLLVNEQF
>TRBV27|TRBJ1-5
ASSPRSEGQPQH
>TRBV29-1|TRBJ2-3
SVDSWGTDTQY
>TRBV2|TRBJ2-7
ASSGGRQEQY
>TRBV7-2|TRBJ2-1
ASSSRDRAKQF
>TRBV9|TRBJ1-3
ASSVDPSSGNTIY
>TRBV6-2/TRBV6-3|TRBJ2-6
ASSSDISAGANVLT
>TRBV7-2|TRBJ2-5
ASRPGLVGLGAQY
>TRBV20-1|TRBJ1-2
SARDRGQGYGYT
>TRBV29-1|TRBJ1-6
SVAEGSSYNSPLH
>TRBV7-2|TRBJ2-1
ASSLLGPYNEQF
>TRBV7-9|TRBJ2-3
ASSLVGQATHTQY
>TRBV7-7|TRBJ2-1
ASSFGTSNSSYNEQF
>TRBV6-2/TRBV6-3|TRBJ2-7
ASNLPPGQRYLY
>TRBV7-2|TRBJ1-1
ASSLDGYSEAF
>TRBV7-2|TRBJ1-5
ASSLDDSGNQPQH
>TRBV12-3/TRBV12-4|TRBJ1-1
ASITQGAGEAF
>TRBV5-1|TRBJ2-3
ASSLEDTQY
>TRBV5-1|TRBJ1-5
ASSPTGGQPQH
>TRBV6-5|TRBJ1-2
ASSYTGTGVYGYT
>TRBV6-5|TRBJ2-7
ASSYSTSGDLEQY
>TRBV7-9|TRBJ1-5
ASSSGITEAQH
>TRBV5-4|TRBJ1-1
ASSFTGSDTEAF